This record concerns one T cell receptor beta chain sequence. The antigen is undetermined. The data belong to a study of cytomegalovirus exposure and HLA in healthy donors. Findings and caveats of the study: Researchers reported that a few CMV-associated chains were confirmed in vitro as CMV antigen-specific. In a later analysis, the majority of CMV-associated beta chains seemingly showed HLA restriction. With DRB1 most and HLA-C fewest, TCR association rates differed between HLA loci in a later analysis.

The primer mix had 60 Vbeta and 13 Jbeta primers. The assay was immunoSEQ multiplex PCR, and TCRdb's table has in-frame clones only and misses some. The sample yields 120,000 to 150,000 clones, 65% to 75% seen once. CDR3 length: 14 residues. V lost 4 bases and J lost 5; bases outside the gene matches: 3. Germline V CDR1 and CDR2: SGHNT, YYREEE (reference sequence). Donors in the study were healthy people who gave bone marrow. The sequencing input was PBMCs. The sequence derives from a man between 60 and 70 years old in good health and CMV-seronegative. The chain is built from TRBV5-4 and TRBJ2-7; 13 positions agree with TRBD2. The CDR3 DNA reads TGTGCCAGCAGCCCGGGACTAGCGGGAAACGAGCAGTACTTC. Translated: CASSPGLAGNEQYF.